The present TCR beta chain was sequenced within a study of cytomegalovirus exposure and HLA in healthy donors. Overall study: The 110 million or so unique TCR beta sequences, from about 179 million T cells, were found by an earlier analysis. Study-wide results and caveats: Highly shared sequence variants in one cluster were likely a sequencing artifact. Most of the TCR beta V segments (in an earlier analysis) were productive either about 87% or about 30% of the time.

PCR involved 60 Vbeta and 13 Jbeta primers. Generated by immunoSEQ multiplex PCR, the TCRdb table keeps only in-frame clones and is missing some. The sample consists of 100,000 to 150,000 clones, roughly 78% of them appearing once. In its sample, this clone was seen once. Antigen unknown. There were likely unrecorded immune exposures, though donors were nominally healthy when sampled. The V gene end was trimmed by 5 bases and the J gene end by 2 bases; junction bases not matched to a gene: 2. The germline gives CDR1 SSHAT, CDR2 FNYEAQ (reference sequence). The CDR3 loop spans 14 amino acids. The receptor's source is a man between 25 and 39 years old in good health and CMV-seropositive. The rearrangement links TRBV7-7 to TRBJ2-5; 10 bases line up with TRBD1. Sequencing was carried out using PBMCs. CDR3 DNA: TGTGCCAGCAGCCCGGACAGGGGGCAAGAGACCCAGTACTTC. As protein: CASSPDRGQETQYF.